This T cell receptor (beta chain) came from a study of T cells in Graves' hyperthyroidism and ophthalmopathy. Findings and limits, study-wide: With a median lead of approximately six months before onset, the model predicted ophthalmopathy.

The CDR3 spans 16 residues. The germline V and J ends were trimmed by 4 bases and 1 base, with 11 bases remaining between them. Germline V gene data show CDR1 as LNHDA and CDR2 as SQIVND (reference sequence). This clonotype was seen only a few times. Its cognate antigen is unknown. Regions amplified from RNA transcripts were the TCR beta CDR3 regions. During a first-round RT-PCR of the TCR CDR3, the HTBI primer set was used. TCRdb analysed the multiplex PCR reads with MiXCR anew, one entry per CDR3 protein. The sample includes more than 550,000 distinct CDR3 sequences, around a sixth of them seen just once. Diagnosis of hyperthyroidism was new in patients aged 18 to 65, and its duration was under 2 months.

This chain links TRBV19 with TRBJ2-6; possible D gene TRBD1, 5 bases. Sequenced: blood. The clonotype originates from a man aged 45 to 65 with Graves' hyperthyroidism. The CDR3 loop reads CASSKTRVSGANVLTF. The CDR3, as DNA: TGTGCCAGTAGTAAGACCAGGGTTTCTGGGGCCAACGTCCTGACTTTC. Complete variable domain (other parts from reference TRBV19 and TRBJ2-6): DGGITQSPKYLFRKEGQNVTLSCEQNLNHDAMYWYRQDPGQGLRLIYYSQIVNDFQKGDIAEGYSVSREKKESFPLTVTSAQKNPTAFYLCASSKTRVSGANVLTFGAGSRLTVL.